One and the same sample provided the 30 T cell receptor beta chains below, sequenced in a study of CD8+ T cells in alopecia areata. Following RNA extraction, reverse transcription yielded cDNA that acted as the sequencing template. The table came from immunoSEQ multiplex PCR; TCRdb's copy has only in-frame clones and leaves some out. The data hold approximately 150,000 clones, with around three fifths observed a single time. The treatment was: oral pan-JAK inhibitor, 5-10 mg twice daily. The sample in question was CD4+ T cells sorted from blood, obtained at week 24, from a patient treated with tofacitinib. The receptors originated from a human donor with alopecia areata.

This chain's CDR3 is CASSTRQGGYGYTF. CDR3 sequence (DNA): TGCGCCAGCAGCACCCGACAGGGAGGCTATGGCTACACCTTC. This sequence joins TRBV4-1 and TRBJ1-2; TRBD1 matches at 7 bases. V was clipped by 5 bases and J by 4 bases; unmatched bases: 7. The CDR3 covers 14 residues. Germline V lookup: CDR1 MGHRA, CDR2 YSYEKL.

The CDR3 sequence: CATMPNWQGNSPLHF. CDR3 nucleotide sequence: TGTGCCACCATGCCAAATTGGCAGGGTAATTCACCCCTCCACTTT. V is TRBV10-3 and J is TRBJ1-6, with D possibly being TRBD1 (5 bases). The V gene lost 10 bases and the J gene lost 6 bases, with 19 bases spanning the gap. CDR1 and CDR2 (germline): ENHRY, SYGVKD. This CDR3 has 15 residues.

The chain uses TRBV21-1 and TRBJ1-1; TRBD1, the table's D call, lacks a check against the DNA. TRBV21-1 is designated a pseudogene. This CDR3 is 14 amino acids long. CDR3 region: CASTMRTTYTEAFF. DNA for the CDR3: TGTGCCAGCACCATGAGGACAACATACACTGAAGCTTTCTTT.

V gene TRBV4-2 combines with J gene TRBJ2-3; D might be TRBD2 (7 bases). From germline, CDR1 is LGHNA and CDR2 YNFKEQ. Trimming cost V 3 bases and J 6 bases, with 22 bases left between them. The length of the CDR3 is 17 residues. CDR3 DNA: TGTGCCAGCAGCCAGGAAACTTCGGGGGGCCCCTTGGATACGCAGTATTTT. It yields the protein CASSQETSGGPLDTQYF.

About this clone: The germline gene is not matched at one end of the junction; a read error may be the cause. The chain employs TRBV10-3 and TRBJ1-2, with TRBD1 as a possible D gene (6 bases). This CDR3 is built from 14 residues. In germline, CDR1 is ENHRY, CDR2 SYGVKD. The CDR3 DNA is TGTGCCAGCAGTTACTTAGGACAGTACTATGGCTACACCTTC. Its protein is CASSYLGQYYGYTF.

This clone occurred a few times. The chain recombines TRBV29-1 with TRBJ2-2; the match to TRBD1 covers 7 bases. Germline assignment: CDR1 SQVTM and CDR2 ANQGSEA. Germline trimming cut 7 bases from V and 7 bases from J; bases unmatched to any gene: 9. This CDR3 comprises 13 residues. DNA of the CDR3: TGCAGCGCCAACAGGGGCGAGGGCGGGGAGCTGTTTTTT. The encoded protein is CSANRGEGGELFF.

This clone has a count of ten or more. The chain links TRBV7-6 to TRBJ2-3, with TRBD1 as a possible D gene (5 bases). There are 13 residues in the CDR3. The germline V gene encodes CDR1 SGHVS and CDR2 FNYEAQ. V was trimmed by 5 bases and J by 8 bases, leaving 14 bases between them. The CDR3 nucleotides read TGTGCCAGCAGCGCGCAGGGTTTGGGTACGCAGTATTTT. Amino acid sequence: CASSAQGLGTQYF.

The chain is built from TRBV5-5 and TRBJ1-2; 9 bases match TRBD1. The CDR3 runs 17 residues. V shed 4 bases, J shed 5 bases, and the junction held 15 bases outside the gene matches. Germline V gene data show CDR1 as SGHKS and CDR2 as YYEKEE (reference sequence). CDR3 residues: CASSQDQGTGFKYGYTF. CDR3 DNA: TGTGCCAGCAGCCAAGATCAGGGGACAGGGTTTAAGTATGGCTACACCTTC.

The rearrangement uses TRBV10-3 and TRBJ1-2; no clear D. V shed 7 bases and J shed 6 bases, with 3 bases lying between them. Germline CDR1 reads ENHRY; CDR2 reads SYGVKD. This CDR3 is built from 9 residues. For the CDR3, the DNA is TGTGCCATCACTAATGGCTACACCTTC. Translation: CAITNGYTF.

The chain employs TRBV2 and TRBJ2-3; D gene unclear. This CDR3 has 12 residues. The germline gives CDR1 SNHLY, CDR2 FYNNEI. Trimming cost V 5 bases and J 9 bases, with 12 bases left between them. The CDR3 sequence: CASSLEGRTQYF. CDR3 DNA: TGTGCCAGCAGTCTTGAAGGGCGAACGCAGTATTTT. The variable domain in full, completed from reference TRBV2 and TRBJ2-3, reads EPEVTQTPSHQVTQMGQEVILRCVPISNHLYFYWYRQILGQKVEFLVSFYNNEISEKSEIFDDQFSVERPDGSNFTLKIRSTKLEDSAMYFCASSLEGRTQYFGPGTRLTVL.

This clone was recorded only once. V gene TRBV29-1 combines with J gene TRBJ2-7, with 8 bases that match TRBD1. CDR3 length: 13 amino acids. V dropped 7 bases and J dropped 4; count of bases not matched to a gene: 9. Germline values: CDR1 SQVTM, CDR2 ANQGSEA. The CDR3 bases are TGCAGCGCTTTGGGTCAGGGGGCGTACGAGCAGTACTTC. Encoded protein: CSALGQGAYEQYF.

Concerning this clone: Distinct nucleotide sequences in the sample also encode this CDR3. The J gene is TRBJ2-5, the V gene TRBV18, with D hard to call. Germline-derived CDR1 and CDR2 are KGHSH and LQKENI. The CDR3 covers 13 residues. V dropped 4 bases and J dropped 1 base, with 7 bases sitting between them. The DNA of the CDR3 is TGTGCCAGCTCACTAAGGGCCCAAGAGACCCAGTACTTC. As protein: CASSLRAQETQYF.

V usage is TRBV25-1 and J usage is TRBJ1-6; D is undetermined. The CDR3 covers 15 residues. Germline CDR1 and CDR2: MGHDK and SYGVNS. The V end lost 2 bases, the J end lost 5 bases, and 10 bases lay between the germline ends. The CDR3 sequence is CASSEGGRNNSPLHF. In DNA form, the CDR3 reads TGTGCCAGCAGTGAAGGAGGACGGAATAATTCACCCCTCCACTTT.

The CDR3 sequence: CSTGEWNTEAFF. In nucleotides, the CDR3 is TGCAGCACAGGGGAATGGAACACTGAAGCTTTCTTT. The chain recombines TRBV29-1 with TRBJ1-1; 7 bases are a match to TRBD1. V was pared by 8 bases and J by 1 base, with 4 bases of the junction left unmatched. The germline CDR1 and CDR2 sequences are SQVTM and ANQGSEA. The CDR3 runs 12 residues.

This chain connects TRBV7-9 to TRBJ1-1; D unclear. CDR1 SEHNR and CDR2 FQNEAQ come from the germline V gene (reference sequence). This CDR3 has 14 residues. Trimming removed 1 base from V and 6 bases from J, with 12 bases in between. The DNA of the CDR3 is TGTGCCAGCAGCTTAGGTCCCCGGACCCCTGAAGCTTTCTTT. Translated, it gives CASSLGPRTPEAFF.

This sequence joins TRBV29-1 and TRBJ1-1; D is ambiguous. Germline V gene data show CDR1 as SQVTM and CDR2 as ANQGSEA. The CDR3 is 14 residues long. V was shortened by 2 bases and J by 4 bases, with 14 bases between the two germline ends. The CDR3 region is CSVELLLSITEAFF. Written as DNA, the CDR3 is TGCAGCGTTGAACTACTTCTATCCATCACTGAAGCTTTCTTT.

The CDR3 sequence is CASSQEDWAVDSPLHF. CDR3 in DNA: TGCGCCAGCAGCCAAGAGGATTGGGCAGTCGATTCACCCCTCCACTTT. The chain has TRBV4-1 and TRBJ1-6, with unresolved D. Germline V gene lookup returns CDR1 MGHRA and CDR2 YSYEKL. The CDR3 extends over 16 amino acids. V was cut by 0 bases and J by 8 bases, with 14 bases left in between.

This clone was observed a handful of times. V gene TRBV7-2 combines with J gene TRBJ2-2, with 9 bases matching TRBD2. This CDR3 comprises 15 residues. Germline assignment: CDR1 SGHTA and CDR2 FQGNSA. V dropped 10 bases and J dropped 2; count of bases not matched to a gene: 8. The CDR3 DNA follows: TGTGCCACCAGAGCGGGGGGCAGAAACACCGGGGAGCTGTTTTTT. Protein product: CATRAGGRNTGELFF. The variable domain in full, completed from reference TRBV7-2 and TRBJ2-2, reads GAGVSQSPSNKVTEKGKDVELRCDPISGHTALYWYRQSLGQGLEFLIYFQGNSAPDKSGLPSDRFSAERTGGSVSTLTIQRTQQEDSAVYLCATRAGGRNTGELFFGEGSRLTVL.

Of note for this clone: Other nucleotide sequences in the sample specify the same CDR3. The chain employs TRBV18 and TRBJ2-7; a weak D match, TRBD1 (5 bases). The CDR3 has 14 amino acids. In germline, CDR1 is KGHSH, CDR2 LQKENI. Trimming cost V 4 bases and J 2 bases, with 12 bases left between them. The CDR3 nucleotides are TGTGCCAGCTCACGGGGCAGCCAAACCTACGAGCAGTACTTC. It encodes CASSRGSQTYEQYF.

The genes are TRBV29-1 and TRBJ2-3; D is possibly TRBD1 (5 bases). This CDR3 region has 13 residues. Germline CDR1 is SQVTM and CDR2 is ANQGSEA. Trimming removed 4 bases at V and 0 bases at J, with 8 bases between. This chain's CDR3 is CSVARDSTDTQYF. The CDR3 region has the DNA TGCAGCGTTGCCAGGGATAGCACAGATACGCAGTATTTT.

V gene TRBV14 combines with J gene TRBJ2-7; D is unclear. The CDR3 has 13 residues. The ends were cut back, 0 bases at V and 6 bases at J, with 9 bases in the middle. Germline lookup yields CDR1 SGHDN and CDR2 FVKESK. The CDR3 nucleotides are TGTGCCAGCAGCCAAGATTACCCCCTCGAGCAGTACTTC. Translation gives CASSQDYPLEQYF.

This clone was counted a few times. The chain is built from TRBV5-1 and TRBJ2-3; D is ambiguous. The CDR3 has 14 residues. Germline V gene sequence: CDR1 SGHRS, CDR2 YFSETQ. Trimming took 4 bases from V and 0 from J, leaving 9 bases between them. The CDR3 loop reads CASSLRTSTDTQYF. The CDR3 bases are TGCGCCAGCAGCCTAAGGACCAGCACAGATACGCAGTATTTT.

This clone was observed a few times. The chain recombines TRBV19 with TRBJ2-4; TRBD1 matches 7 bases. V dropped 6 bases and J dropped 0; count of bases not matched to a gene: 5. The CDR3 covers 15 residues. Germline CDR1 is LNHDA and CDR2 is SQIVND (reference sequence). CDR3: CASRGTDLAKNIQYF. CDR3 nucleotide sequence: TGTGCCAGTAGGGGGACAGACCTAGCCAAAAACATTCAGTACTTC.

This chain joins TRBV29-1 and TRBJ2-7, with 9 bases that match TRBD1. V was pared by 6 bases and J by 5 bases, with 8 bases of the junction left unmatched. Germline V gives CDR1 SQVTM, CDR2 ANQGSEA. The CDR3 totals 13 residues. The DNA for the CDR3 is TGCAGCGTCCCGGGACAGGGAGGCCACGAGCAGTACTTC. This codes for CSVPGQGGHEQYF.

The CDR3 DNA is TGTGCCATCAGTGGGGACCGGGACCCGCCAGATACGCAGTATTTT. Its protein is CAISGDRDPPDTQYF. This chain joins TRBV10-3 and TRBJ2-3; D is perhaps TRBD1 or TRBD2 (5 bases each). Looked up from germline, CDR1 is ENHRY and CDR2 is SYGVKD. Between the trimmed V and J ends, which lost 4 bases and 4 bases, there was a span of 15 bases. This CDR3 comprises 15 residues.

The rearrangement joins TRBV28 to TRBJ1-5; the D gene is possibly TRBD1 (5 bases). V was shortened by 6 bases and J by 3 bases, with 12 bases between the two germline ends. This CDR3 spans 14 amino acids. CDR1 MDHEN and CDR2 SYDVKM come from the germline V gene. DNA for the CDR3: TGTGCCAGCAGGCGGCAGGGATACAATCAGCCCCAGCATTTT. This sequence encodes CASRRQGYNQPQHF.

V usage is TRBV18 and J usage is TRBJ1-2; 8 bases are shared with TRBD1. The CDR3 has 13 residues. Germline values: CDR1 KGHSH, CDR2 LQKENI. The junction had 3 bases not matched to a gene; V was cut back by 4 bases and J by 5 bases. The CDR3 sequence is CASSLDREYGYTF. Written as DNA, the CDR3 is TGTGCCAGCTCACTGGACAGGGAGTATGGCTACACCTTC. Variable domain in full (rest from reference TRBV18 and TRBJ1-2): NAGVMQNPRHLVRRRGQEARLRCSPMKGHSHVYWYRQLPEEGLKFMVYLQKENIIDESGMPKERFSAEFPKEGPSILRIQQVVRGDSAAYFCASSLDREYGYTFGSGTRLTVV.

This chain connects TRBV27 to TRBJ2-6; tentatively, D is TRBD2 (5 bases). Germline lookup yields CDR1 MNHEY and CDR2 SMNVEV (reference sequence). CDR3 length: 16 residues. The germline V and J ends were trimmed by 5 bases and 0 bases, with 11 bases remaining between them. CDR3 nucleotide sequence: TGTGCCAGCAGTCCGAGGGAGCTCTCTGGGGCCAACGTCCTGACTTTC. Protein sequence: CASSPRELSGANVLTF.

The CDR3 spells CASSLERSYYGYTF. The DNA for the CDR3 is TGTGCCAGCAGCCTCGAACGGAGTTACTATGGCTACACCTTC. The chain combines TRBV5-6 with TRBJ1-2; D is unclear. CDR1 is SGHDT and CDR2 is YYEEEE in the germline V gene. The V end lost 4 bases, the J end lost 3 bases, and 13 bases lay between the germline ends. The CDR3 totals 14 residues.

The V and J genes are TRBV7-9 and TRBJ1-4; D might be TRBD1 (6 bases). CDR1 SEHNR and CDR2 FQNEAQ come from the germline V gene (reference sequence). This CDR3 contains 14 residues. With 5 bases removed from V and 4 bases from J, the gap between germline ends came to 11 bases. The CDR3 region is CASSDGTSNEKLFF. CDR3 in DNA: TGTGCCAGCAGCGACGGGACAAGTAATGAAAAACTGTTTTTT.